The entry that follows covers one T cell receptor (beta chain) sequence. CDR3 length equals 16 residues. Germline V gene data show CDR1 as MNHEY and CDR2 as SVGAGI. The junction had 8 bases not matched to a gene; V was cut back by 2 bases and J by 2 bases. The source of the sample is a study of blood T cell repertoires in COVID-19. The overall study: Spain, Italy and the United States supplied samples that represented acute and convalescent COVID-19. PBMCs, B-cell-depleted T cells, or T cells provided the cDNA or gDNA that made up the material.

Methods used by the authors: Amplified reference gene primers provided the basis for estimating nucleated cell counts. Here immunoSEQ multiplex PCR was the method, and the copy in TCRdb shows in-frame clones only, minus some. D and trimming come from the DNA, and the V and J calls and clone size come from that table. Among 150,000 to 200,000 clones, about 74% were seen once, and the ten largest hold less than 3%. The TCR was taken from a woman older than 75 with acute or convalescent COVID-19. Sequencing input: peripheral blood. V is TRBV6-5 and J is TRBJ1-2, with TRBD1 matching over 7 bases. The DNA of the CDR3 is TGTGCCAGCAGTTACGACAGGGATATATTAAACTATGGCTACACCTTC. Translating it yields CASSYDRDILNYGYTF.